This TCR beta chain stems from a study of blood T cells in healthy people across ages. This CDR3 spans 16 amino acids. Germline assignment: CDR1 MNHEY and CDR2 SMNVEV (reference sequence). Trimming cost V 3 bases and J 2 bases; bases outside gene matches: 7. Sample-barcoded 5' priming and a J-beta primer mix drove a second PCR of 7 to 11 cycles. TCRdb passed the 5' RACE reads through MiXCR, listing each CDR3 protein once. This sample has around 780,000 distinct CDR3 sequences; roughly 50% occur once, and the top ten carry around 24%. This clonotype was sampled from a man in his forties or fifties in good health. The sample comprised blood. The chain employs TRBV27 and TRBJ2-3; 8 positions agree with TRBD2. The CDR3 nucleotides read TGTGCCAGCAGTTTCTCAGCGGGGGACGTCACAGATACGCAGTATTTT. Translation gives CASSFSAGDVTDTQYF.